This note documents a single T cell receptor beta chain sequence. Measured with immunoSEQ multiplex PCR; TCRdb has only the in-frame clones, and not every one. The sample has about 79,000 clones; around 93% are singletons. This specimen comes from a study of T cell changes during pregnancy in multiple sclerosis. V was clipped by 10 bases and J by 5 bases; unmatched bases: 8. Germline lookup yields CDR1 LNHDA and CDR2 SQIVND (reference sequence). The length of the CDR3 is 14 residues. The starting material was peripheral blood, obtained in the second trimester of pregnancy. The chain links TRBV19 to TRBJ2-4; TRBD1 agrees at 10 bases. The TCR comes from a female donor in good health, enrolled as a control in a pregnancy study. Here the CDR3 reads CATWTGGIENIQYF. In DNA form, the CDR3 reads TGTGCCACTTGGACAGGGGGGATCGAAAACATTCAGTACTTC.